This T cell receptor beta chain stems from a study of blood T cell repertoires in COVID-19. Per the original data handling: Amplifying reference gene primers gave estimates of nucleated cell counts. Only in-frame clones appear in the TCRdb table, and some are missing; sequencing was by immunoSEQ multiplex PCR. V and J calls and clone size are those listed in that table; D and trimming were worked out from the DNA. The sample has around 340,000 clones, about 86% seen once; the top ten hold about 7%. The CDR3 totals 14 residues. Germline assignment: CDR1 MNHEY and CDR2 SMNVEV (reference sequence). V was pared by 6 bases and J by 3 bases, with 3 bases of the junction left unmatched.

What was sequenced was peripheral blood. This sequence was found in a woman aged 55 to 70 with COVID-19, enrolled during active disease. The chain links TRBV27 to TRBJ2-3, with 10 bases identical to TRBD1. CDR3 amino acids: CASSRQGATDTQYF. The CDR3 coding sequence is TGTGCCAGCAGCCGACAGGGGGCGACAGATACGCAGTATTTT.